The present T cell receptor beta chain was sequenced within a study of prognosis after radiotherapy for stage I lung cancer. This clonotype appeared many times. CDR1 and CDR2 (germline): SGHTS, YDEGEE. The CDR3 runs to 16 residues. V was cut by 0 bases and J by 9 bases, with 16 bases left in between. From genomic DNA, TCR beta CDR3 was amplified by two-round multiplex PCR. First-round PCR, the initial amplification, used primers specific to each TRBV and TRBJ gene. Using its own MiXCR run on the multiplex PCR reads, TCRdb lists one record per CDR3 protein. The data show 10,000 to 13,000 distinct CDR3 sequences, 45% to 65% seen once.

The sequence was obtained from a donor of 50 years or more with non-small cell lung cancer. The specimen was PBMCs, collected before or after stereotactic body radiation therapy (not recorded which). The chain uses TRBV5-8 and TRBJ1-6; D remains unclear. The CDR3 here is CASSLVTTTTGSPLHF. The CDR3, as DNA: TGTGCCAGCAGCTTGGTCACAACGACGACGGGTTCACCCCTCCACTTT.